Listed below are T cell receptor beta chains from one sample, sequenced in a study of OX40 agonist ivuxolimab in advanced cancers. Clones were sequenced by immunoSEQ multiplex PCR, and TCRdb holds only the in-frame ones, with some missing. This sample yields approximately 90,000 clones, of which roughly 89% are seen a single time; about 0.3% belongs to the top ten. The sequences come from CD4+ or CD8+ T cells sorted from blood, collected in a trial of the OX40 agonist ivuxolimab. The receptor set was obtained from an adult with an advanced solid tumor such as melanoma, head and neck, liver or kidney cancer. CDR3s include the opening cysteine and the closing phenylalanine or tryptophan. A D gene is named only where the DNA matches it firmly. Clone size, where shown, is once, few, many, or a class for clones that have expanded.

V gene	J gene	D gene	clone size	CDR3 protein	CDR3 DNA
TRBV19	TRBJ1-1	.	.	CASSIGVGNTEAFF	TGTGCCAGTAGTATAGGGGTAGGGAACACTGAAGCTTTCTTT
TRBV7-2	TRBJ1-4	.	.	CASSFDTGASNEKLFF	TGTGCCAGCAGCTTCGATACGGGGGCCAGTAATGAAAAACTGTTTTTT
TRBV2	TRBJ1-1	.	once	CASSEISGETNTEAFF	TGTGCCAGCAGTGAAATATCAGGGGAGACGAACACTGAAGCTTTCTTT
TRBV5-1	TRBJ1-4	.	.	CASSLTFGEIEKLFF	TGCGCCAGCAGCTTGACGTTTGGGGAGATTGAAAAACTGTTTTTT
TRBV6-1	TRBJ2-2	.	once	CASSDDGSSGELFF	TGTGCCAGCAGTGACGACGGATCTTCCGGGGAGCTGTTTTTT
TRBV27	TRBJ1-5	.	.	CASSIIGNQPQHF	TGTGCCAGCAGCATCATAGGGAATCAGCCCCAGCATTTT
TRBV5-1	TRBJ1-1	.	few	CASRQGSEDTEAFF	TGCGCCAGCAGACAGGGATCTGAGGACACTGAAGCTTTCTTT
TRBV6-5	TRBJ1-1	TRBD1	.	CASSPADRDFPEAFF	TGTGCCAGCAGTCCCGCGGACAGGGATTTCCCTGAAGCTTTCTTT
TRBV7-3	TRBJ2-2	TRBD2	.	CASSLGLAGGGELFF	TGTGCCAGCAGCCTCGGACTAGCGGGTGGCGGGGAGCTGTTTTTT
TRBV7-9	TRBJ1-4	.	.	CASIHGGVGEKLFF	TGTGCCAGCATCCACGGGGGCGTGGGTGAAAAACTGTTTTTT
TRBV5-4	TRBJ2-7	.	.	CASSSRAPYEQYF	TGTGCCAGCAGTTCCCGGGCCCCCTACGAGCAGTACTTC
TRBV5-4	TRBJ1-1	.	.	CASSEGFRNTEAFF	TGTGCCAGCAGCGAGGGGTTTAGGAACACTGAAGCTTTCTTT
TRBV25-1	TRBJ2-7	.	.	CASSKSGESNEQYF	TGTGCCAGCAGTAAGTCAGGGGAAAGCAACGAGCAGTACTTC
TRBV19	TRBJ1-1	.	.	CASSIGTERNTEAFF	TGTGCCAGTAGTATAGGAACTGAAAGGAACACTGAAGCTTTCTTT
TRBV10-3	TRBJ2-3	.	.	CAISSASLDTQYF	TGTGCCATCAGTTCCGCCAGTCTCGACACGCAGTATTTT
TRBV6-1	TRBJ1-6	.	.	CASSETGNSPLHF	TGTGCCAGCAGTGAAACGGGGAATTCACCCCTCCACTTT